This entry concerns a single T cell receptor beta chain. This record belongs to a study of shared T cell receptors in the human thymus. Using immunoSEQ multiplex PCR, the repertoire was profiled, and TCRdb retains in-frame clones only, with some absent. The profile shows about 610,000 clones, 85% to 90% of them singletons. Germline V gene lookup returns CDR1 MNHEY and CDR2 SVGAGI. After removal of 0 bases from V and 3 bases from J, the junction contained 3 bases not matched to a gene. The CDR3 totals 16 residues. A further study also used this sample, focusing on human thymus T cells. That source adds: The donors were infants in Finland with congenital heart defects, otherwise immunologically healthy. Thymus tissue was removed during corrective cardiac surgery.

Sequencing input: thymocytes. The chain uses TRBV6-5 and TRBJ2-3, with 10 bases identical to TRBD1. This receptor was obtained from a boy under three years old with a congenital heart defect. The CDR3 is CASSYSGTGATDTQYF. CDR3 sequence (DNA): TGTGCCAGCAGTTACTCCGGGACAGGGGCTACAGATACGCAGTATTTT.